One TCR beta chain is described in this entry. Its antigen has not been determined. Qualities for individual bases were not recorded, and no much larger clone is one base off. The data were taken from a study of T cells in Graves' hyperthyroidism and ophthalmopathy (dated by TCRdb to about 2019). Turning to the overall study: Peripheral blood was collected at initial diagnosis, before any treatment. TCR V-J signatures able to tell the groups apart were searched for in a discovery cohort of approximately 95 patients, of whom 40 to 45 had Graves' ophthalmopathy and under 65 had stable Graves' hyperthyroidism. An independent validation cohort of under 20 hyperthyroidism patients and some 15 patients who later progressed to ophthalmopathy tested prospective prediction of ophthalmopathy. For training and testing, the approximately 97 patients in the discovery cohort were randomly divided in a 7:3 ratio. In addition, the study compared T-cell repertoires in thyroid tissue and in blood from roughly six Graves' hyperthyroidism patients. Following sampling, methimazole starting at 30 mg daily was given to hyperthyroidism patients, and high-dose intravenous methylprednisolone was given to ophthalmopathy patients. The paper reports TCR Vbeta CDR3 sequencing of approximately 140 peripheral blood samples: 40 to 45 ophthalmopathy, about 75 hyperthyroidism and around 17 progressor patients.

TCR beta CDR3 regions were amplified from RNA transcripts. The TCR CDR3 was subjected to a first round of RT-PCR using the HTBI primer set and the Qiagen OneStep RT-PCR kit. Libraries were constructed in a second round of multiplex PCR, after which size selection and purification were carried out. Sequencing of the libraries was done on an Illumina HiSeq2000 using paired-end 100 bp reads. The study's own analysis went as follows. SOAPnuke was used to process the raw data, throwing out any read that contained adapters or uncalled bases, had a mean Phred below 15, or lacked an exact constant-primer or identifier match. COPE v1.2.5 was used to merge high-quality paired reads, and clonotypes were defined as unique nucleotide sequences. Clonotypes were aligned to IMGT TRBV, TRBD and TRBJ reference segments using MiTCR v1.1. Only V-J combinations with frequency above 0.0001, covering roughly 99% of repertoires, were analysed. A TCS score was defined as the ratio between F50 (clonal expansion) and ExV (chaos), using BLOSUM62-based TCRdist between CDR3 peptides within each V-J. Welch's t-statistics and random forest reduced 500 to 650 V-J features to under 15, which were used in a naive Bayes classifier (R e1071). TCRdb reanalyzed the raw reads on its own, using fastp at Q25 for trimming and MiXCR for clone calling, and kept in-frame beta chains. Entries that share a CDR3 protein sequence are merged under the most common genes and DNA. TCRdb's processing, not the authors', yielded these V and J calls. Across this sample there are approximately 200,000 distinct CDR3 sequences, with about 16% seen only once. Clones ranked in the top ten supply about 48% of the sample.

Sequences LNHDA (CDR1) and SQIVND (CDR2) are obtained from the germline V gene (reference sequence). The CDR3 holds 16 amino acids from the cysteine to the phenylalanine. Of all the DNA, just the CDR3 is kept, 48 bases in frame from base 1. The V end gives up 6 bases and the J end 3 bases, leaving 6 bases in the junction not matched to a gene. A patient counted as having stable Graves' hyperthyroidism if no progression to ophthalmopathy occurred over 18 months of follow-up. Hyperthyroidism patients were newly diagnosed, had a disease duration of under 2 months, and were aged 18 to 65 years. Any patient with an uncontrolled infection, another autoimmune disease, pregnancy or lactation was excluded. Diagnoses were based on clinical symptoms, serum thyroxine and TRAb, thyroid ultrasound and orbital computed tomography. PBMCs were separated from roughly 10 ml of fresh peripheral blood using Ficoll-Paque density gradient centrifugation. Total RNA was extracted using Trizol reagent, and RNA quality was assessed on an Agilent 2100 Bioanalyzer.

Results and caveats for the whole study, not just this receptor: No statistical method was used to set the sample size in advance, and investigators knew the group allocation. Blood samples also contained most of the expanded thyroid clonotypes (frequency above 0.001), which suggests that blood repertoires may reflect thyroid immune responses. In validation, the model predicted progression to ophthalmopathy a median of around 6.5 months before onset, with approximately 68% sensitivity and roughly 72% specificity. In cross-validation, a model built on a 13 V-J signature told ophthalmopathy apart from stable hyperthyroidism with approximately 90% sensitivity and around 83% specificity, and in testing the same model reached 80%/75%.

The sequenced material came from blood. The rearranged segments are TRBV19 and TRBJ2-2; the junction holds 11 bases that match TRBD1. This TCR came from a man between 35 and 55 years old with Graves' hyperthyroidism. The DNA sequence is given as TGTGCCAGTAGGGACAGGGGGCGCGGTTACACCGGGGAGCTGTTTTTT. It translates to CASRDRGRGYTGELFF.